The present T cell receptor (beta chain) was sequenced within a study of shared clonotypes between healthy human individuals. Turning to the study itself: The cohort comprised a couple of women and a few men. Their ages spanned 18 to 49 years. Per donor, CD8 memory used one plate, CD8 naive used two, CD4 memory used three and CD4 naive used three.

Some clones are missing from TCRdb's copy, which holds only in-frame ones; the method was immunoSEQ multiplex PCR. The table records nearly 2 million clones, roughly 94% of them present only once. CD45RO-negative cells were positively selected for CCR7, leaving out terminally differentiated effector memory CD45RA+ cells. CDR3 length: 16 residues. In germline, CDR1 is PRHDT, CDR2 FYEKMQ (reference sequence). Trimming pared 5 bases from V and 5 bases from J, leaving 21 bases between. Overall study results and limits: Among donors, sharing of clonotypes was expected to be affected by sequencing depth. Around 5.3% of naive CD4 clonotypes were shared across a handful of donors.

For this clone: The antigen is unknown.

The receptor comes from a young man in good health. The sample was naive CD8+ T cells sorted from blood. The chain is built from TRBV13 and TRBJ1-2; possibly TRBD1 for D (6 bases). CDR3 residues: CASSPEGDRTLYGYTF. CDR3 bases: TGTGCCAGCAGCCCGGAAGGCGACAGGACCCTATATGGCTACACCTTC. The full variable domain, with the rest looked up from reference TRBV13 and TRBJ1-2, is AAGVIQSPRHLIKEKRETATLKCYPIPRHDTVYWYQQGPGQDPQFLISFYEKMQSDKGSIPDRFSAQQFSDYHSELNMSSLELGDSALYFCASSPEGDRTLYGYTFGSGTRLTVV.